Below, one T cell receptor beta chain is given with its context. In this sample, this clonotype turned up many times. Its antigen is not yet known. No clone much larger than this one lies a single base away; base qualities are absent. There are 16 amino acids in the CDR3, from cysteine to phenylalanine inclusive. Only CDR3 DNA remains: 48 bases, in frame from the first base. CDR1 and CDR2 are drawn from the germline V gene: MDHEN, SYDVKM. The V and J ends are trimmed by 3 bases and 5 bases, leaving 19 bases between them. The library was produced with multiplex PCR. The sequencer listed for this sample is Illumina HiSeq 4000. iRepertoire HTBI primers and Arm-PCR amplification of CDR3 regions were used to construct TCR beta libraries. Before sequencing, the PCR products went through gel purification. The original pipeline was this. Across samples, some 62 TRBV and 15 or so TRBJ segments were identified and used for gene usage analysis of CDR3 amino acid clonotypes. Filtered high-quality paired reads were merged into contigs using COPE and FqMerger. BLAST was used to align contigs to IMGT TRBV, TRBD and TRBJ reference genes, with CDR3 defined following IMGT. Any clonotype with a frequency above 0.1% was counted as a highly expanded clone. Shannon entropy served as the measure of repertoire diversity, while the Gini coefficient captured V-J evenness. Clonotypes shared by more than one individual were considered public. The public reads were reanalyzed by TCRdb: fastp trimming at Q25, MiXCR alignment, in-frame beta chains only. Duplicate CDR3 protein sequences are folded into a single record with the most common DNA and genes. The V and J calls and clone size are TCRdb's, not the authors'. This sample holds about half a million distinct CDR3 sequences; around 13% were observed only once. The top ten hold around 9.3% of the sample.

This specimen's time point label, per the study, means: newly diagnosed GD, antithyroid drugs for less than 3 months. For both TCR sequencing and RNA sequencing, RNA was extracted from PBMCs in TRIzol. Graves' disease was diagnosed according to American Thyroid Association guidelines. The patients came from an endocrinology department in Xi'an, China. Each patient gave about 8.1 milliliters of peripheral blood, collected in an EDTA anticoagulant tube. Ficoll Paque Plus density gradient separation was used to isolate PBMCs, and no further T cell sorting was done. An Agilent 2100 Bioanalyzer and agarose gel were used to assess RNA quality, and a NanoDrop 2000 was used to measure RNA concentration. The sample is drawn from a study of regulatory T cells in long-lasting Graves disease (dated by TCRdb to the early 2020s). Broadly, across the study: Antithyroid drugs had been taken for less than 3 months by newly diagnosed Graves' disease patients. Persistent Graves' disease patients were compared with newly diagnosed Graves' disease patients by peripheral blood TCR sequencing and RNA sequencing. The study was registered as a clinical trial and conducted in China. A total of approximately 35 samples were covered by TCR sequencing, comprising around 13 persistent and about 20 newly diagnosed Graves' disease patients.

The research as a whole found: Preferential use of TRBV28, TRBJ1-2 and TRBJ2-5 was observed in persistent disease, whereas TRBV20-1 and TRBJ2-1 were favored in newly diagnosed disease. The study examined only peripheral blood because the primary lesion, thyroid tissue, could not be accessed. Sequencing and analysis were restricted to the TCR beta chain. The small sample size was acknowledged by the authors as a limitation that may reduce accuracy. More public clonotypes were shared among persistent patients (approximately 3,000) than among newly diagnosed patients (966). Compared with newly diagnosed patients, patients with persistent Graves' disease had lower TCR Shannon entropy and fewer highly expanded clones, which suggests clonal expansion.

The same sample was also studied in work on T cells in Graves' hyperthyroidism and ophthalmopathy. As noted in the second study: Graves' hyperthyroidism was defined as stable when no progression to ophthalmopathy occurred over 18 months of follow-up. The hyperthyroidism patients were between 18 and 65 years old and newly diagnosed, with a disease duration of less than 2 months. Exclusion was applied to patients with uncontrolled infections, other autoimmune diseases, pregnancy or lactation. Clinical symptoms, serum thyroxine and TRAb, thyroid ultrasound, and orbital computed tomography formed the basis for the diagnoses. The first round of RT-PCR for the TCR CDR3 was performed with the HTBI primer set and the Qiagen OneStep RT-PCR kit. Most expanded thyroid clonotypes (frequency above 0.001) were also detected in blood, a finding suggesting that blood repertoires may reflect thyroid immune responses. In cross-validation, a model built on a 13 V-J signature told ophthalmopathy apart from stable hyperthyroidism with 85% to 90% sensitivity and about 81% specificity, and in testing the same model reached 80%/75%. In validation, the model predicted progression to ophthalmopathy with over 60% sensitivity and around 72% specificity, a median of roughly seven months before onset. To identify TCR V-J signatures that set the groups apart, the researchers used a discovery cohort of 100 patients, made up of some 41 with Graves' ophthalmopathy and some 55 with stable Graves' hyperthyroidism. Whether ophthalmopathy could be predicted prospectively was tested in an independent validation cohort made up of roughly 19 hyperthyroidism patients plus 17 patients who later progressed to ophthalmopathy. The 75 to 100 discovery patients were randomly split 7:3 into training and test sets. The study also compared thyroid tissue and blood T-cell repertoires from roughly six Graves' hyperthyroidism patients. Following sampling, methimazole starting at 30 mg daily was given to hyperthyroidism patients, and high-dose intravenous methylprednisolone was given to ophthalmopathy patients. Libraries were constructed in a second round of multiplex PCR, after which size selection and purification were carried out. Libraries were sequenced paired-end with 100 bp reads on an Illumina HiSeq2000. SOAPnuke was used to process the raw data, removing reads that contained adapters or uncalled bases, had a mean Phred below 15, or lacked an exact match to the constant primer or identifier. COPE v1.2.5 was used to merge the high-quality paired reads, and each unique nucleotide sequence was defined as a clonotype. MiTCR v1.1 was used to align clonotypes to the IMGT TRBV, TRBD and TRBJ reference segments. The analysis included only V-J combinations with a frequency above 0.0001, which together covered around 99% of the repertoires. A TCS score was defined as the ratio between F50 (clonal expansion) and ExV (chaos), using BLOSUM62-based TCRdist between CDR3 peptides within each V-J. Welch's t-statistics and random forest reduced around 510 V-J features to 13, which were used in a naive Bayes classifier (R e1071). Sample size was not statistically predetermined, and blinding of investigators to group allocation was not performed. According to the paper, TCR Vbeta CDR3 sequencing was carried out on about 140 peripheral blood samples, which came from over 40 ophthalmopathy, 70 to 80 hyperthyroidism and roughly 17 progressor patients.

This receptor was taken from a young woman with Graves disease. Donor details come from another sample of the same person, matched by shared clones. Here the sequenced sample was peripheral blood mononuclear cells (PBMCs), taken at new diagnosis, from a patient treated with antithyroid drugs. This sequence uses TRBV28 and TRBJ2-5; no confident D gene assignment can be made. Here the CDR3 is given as CASSFLVNVRAETQYF. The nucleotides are TGTGCCAGCAGTTTTTTGGTAAACGTTCGGGCGGAGACCCAGTACTTC.